The present T cell receptor (beta chain) was sequenced within a study of CD8+CD57+ T cells in acquired aplastic anemia. Study-level background: Average DNA yield from sorted CD4+ and CD8+ cells was about 3 ug. Study-level points and caveats: About 29 shared CD8+ CDR3s appeared highly expressed within patients' immunodominant clones.

The use of genomic DNA as template underpinned the TCR beta VDJ and CDR3 profiling. TCRdb reprocessed the reads with MiXCR, giving one entry per CDR3 protein. This sample has about 470,000 distinct CDR3 sequences; under 40% occur once, and the top ten carry 0.75% to 0.95%. Patients included in sequencing had previously demonstrated CD8+CD57+ cell expansion by flow cytometry. Germline trimming cut 8 bases from V and 8 bases from J; bases unmatched to any gene: 12. In germline, CDR1 is MGHDK, CDR2 SYGVNS. The CDR3 extends over 15 amino acids. A word on this clonotype: No antigen is known for it.

What was sequenced was sorted CD4+, CD8+, or CD8+CD57+ T cells (not recorded which) from PBMCs. The chain is built from TRBV25-1 and TRBJ1-6; 7 bases fit TRBD1. The clonotype was recovered from a human donor with aplastic anemia. CDR3 amino acids: CASQTKGQNYSPLHF. DNA of the CDR3: TGTGCCAGCCAGACAAAGGGACAGAACTATTCACCCCTCCACTTT.